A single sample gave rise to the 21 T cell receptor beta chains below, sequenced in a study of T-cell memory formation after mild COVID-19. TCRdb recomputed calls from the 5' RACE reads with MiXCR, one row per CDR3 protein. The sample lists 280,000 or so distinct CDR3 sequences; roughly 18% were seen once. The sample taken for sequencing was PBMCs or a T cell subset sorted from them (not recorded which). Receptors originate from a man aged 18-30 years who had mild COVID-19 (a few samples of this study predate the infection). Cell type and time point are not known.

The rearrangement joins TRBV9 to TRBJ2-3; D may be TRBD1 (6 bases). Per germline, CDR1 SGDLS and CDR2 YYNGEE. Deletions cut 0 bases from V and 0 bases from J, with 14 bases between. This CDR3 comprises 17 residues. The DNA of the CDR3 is TGTGCCAGCAGCGTAGCTACGAGGGGGAAAAGCACAGATACGCAGTATTTT. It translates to CASSVATRGKSTDTQYF.

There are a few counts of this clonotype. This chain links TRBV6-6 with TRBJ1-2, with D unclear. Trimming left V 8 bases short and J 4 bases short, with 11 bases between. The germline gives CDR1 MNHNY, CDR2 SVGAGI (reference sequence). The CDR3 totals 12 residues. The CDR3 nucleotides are TGTGCCAGCGGAGGACGGATCTATGGCTACACCTTC. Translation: CASGGRIYGYTF.

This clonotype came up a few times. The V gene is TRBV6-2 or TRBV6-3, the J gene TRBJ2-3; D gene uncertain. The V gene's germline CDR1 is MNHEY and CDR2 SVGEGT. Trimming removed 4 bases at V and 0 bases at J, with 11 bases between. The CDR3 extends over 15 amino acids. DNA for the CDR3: TGTGCCAGCAGTTCCCCGGTCCCTAGCACAGATACGCAGTATTTT. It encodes CASSSPVPSTDTQYF.

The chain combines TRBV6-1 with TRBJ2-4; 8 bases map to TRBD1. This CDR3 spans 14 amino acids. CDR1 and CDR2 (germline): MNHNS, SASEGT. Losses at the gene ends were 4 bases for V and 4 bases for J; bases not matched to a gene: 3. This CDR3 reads CASSATGGKNIQYF. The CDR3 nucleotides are TGTGCCAGCAGTGCAACAGGGGGGAAAAACATTCAGTACTTC.

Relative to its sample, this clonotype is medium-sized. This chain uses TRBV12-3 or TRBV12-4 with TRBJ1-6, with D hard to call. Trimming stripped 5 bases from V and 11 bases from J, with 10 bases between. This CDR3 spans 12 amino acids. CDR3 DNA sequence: TGTGCCAGCAGTAACCCACCCGCACCCCTCCACTTT. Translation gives CASSNPPAPLHF.

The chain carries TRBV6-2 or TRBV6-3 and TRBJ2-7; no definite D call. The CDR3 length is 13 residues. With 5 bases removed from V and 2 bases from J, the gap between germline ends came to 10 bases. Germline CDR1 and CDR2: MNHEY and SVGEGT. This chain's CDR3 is CASSLSLTYEQYF. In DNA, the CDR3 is TGTGCCAGCAGTCTCTCCCTAACCTACGAGCAGTACTTC.

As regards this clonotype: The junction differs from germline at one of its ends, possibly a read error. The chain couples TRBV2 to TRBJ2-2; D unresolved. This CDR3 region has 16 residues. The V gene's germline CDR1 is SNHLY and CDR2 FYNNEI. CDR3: CASTITTLLNPGELFF. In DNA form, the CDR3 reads TGTGCCAGCACTATCACTACCTTATTGAACCCCGGGGAGCTGTTTTTT.

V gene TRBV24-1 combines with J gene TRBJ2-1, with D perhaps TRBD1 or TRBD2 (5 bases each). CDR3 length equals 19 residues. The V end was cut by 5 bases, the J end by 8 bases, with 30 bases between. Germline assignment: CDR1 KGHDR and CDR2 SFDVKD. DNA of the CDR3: TGTGCCACCAGTGGGACTGCCGGGGTACTTTCAGGAAGGGGAGATGAGCAGTTCTTC. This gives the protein CATSGTAGVLSGRGDEQFF.

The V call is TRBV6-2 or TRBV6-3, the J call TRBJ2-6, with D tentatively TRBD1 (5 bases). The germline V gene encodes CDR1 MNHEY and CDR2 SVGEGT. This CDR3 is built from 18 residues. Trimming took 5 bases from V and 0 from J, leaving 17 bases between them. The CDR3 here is CASSPWGRRDSGANVLTF. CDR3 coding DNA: TGTGCCAGCAGTCCTTGGGGCAGGCGCGACTCTGGGGCCAACGTCCTGACTTTC.

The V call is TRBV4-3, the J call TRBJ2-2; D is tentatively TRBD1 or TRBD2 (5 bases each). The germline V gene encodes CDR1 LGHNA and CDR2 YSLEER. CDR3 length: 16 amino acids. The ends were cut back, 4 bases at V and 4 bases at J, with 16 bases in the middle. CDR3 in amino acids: CASSPYLGERTGELFF. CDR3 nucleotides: TGCGCCAGCAGCCCTTACTTAGGGGAGCGCACCGGGGAGCTGTTTTTT.

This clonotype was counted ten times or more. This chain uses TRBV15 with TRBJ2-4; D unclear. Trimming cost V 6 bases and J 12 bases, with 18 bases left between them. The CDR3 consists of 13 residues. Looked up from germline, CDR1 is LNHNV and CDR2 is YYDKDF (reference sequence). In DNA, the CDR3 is TGTGCCACCAGTGCTGTCGGAAGTCGCTCTCAGTACTTC. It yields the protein CATSAVGSRSQYF.

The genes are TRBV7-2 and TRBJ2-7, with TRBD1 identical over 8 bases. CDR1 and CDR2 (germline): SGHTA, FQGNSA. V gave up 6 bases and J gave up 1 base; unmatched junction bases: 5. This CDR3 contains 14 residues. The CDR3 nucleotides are TGTGCCAGCAGATCCGGGACAGGATCCTACGAGCAGTACTTC. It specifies CASRSGTGSYEQYF.

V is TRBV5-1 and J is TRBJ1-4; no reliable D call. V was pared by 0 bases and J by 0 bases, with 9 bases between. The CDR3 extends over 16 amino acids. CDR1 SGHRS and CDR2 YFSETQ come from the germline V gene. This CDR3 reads CASSLDTSATNEKLFF. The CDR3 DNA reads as TGCGCCAGCAGCTTGGACACATCTGCAACTAATGAAAAACTGTTTTTT.

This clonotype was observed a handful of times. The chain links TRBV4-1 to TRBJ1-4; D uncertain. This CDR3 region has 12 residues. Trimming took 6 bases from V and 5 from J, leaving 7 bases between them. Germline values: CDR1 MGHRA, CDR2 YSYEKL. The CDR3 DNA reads TGCGCCAGCAGGGACCGCAATGAAAAACTGTTTTTT. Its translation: CASRDRNEKLFF.

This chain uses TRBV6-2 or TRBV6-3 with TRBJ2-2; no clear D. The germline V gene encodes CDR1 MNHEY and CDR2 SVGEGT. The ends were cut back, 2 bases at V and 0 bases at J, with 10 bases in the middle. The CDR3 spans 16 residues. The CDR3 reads CASSYNRVANTGELFF. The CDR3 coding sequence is TGTGCCAGCAGTTACAACAGAGTCGCGAACACCGGGGAGCTGTTTTTT.

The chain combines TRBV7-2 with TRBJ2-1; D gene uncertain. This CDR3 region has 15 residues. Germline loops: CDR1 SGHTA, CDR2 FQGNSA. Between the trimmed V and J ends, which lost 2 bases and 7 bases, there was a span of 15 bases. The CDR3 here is CASSLLDGIWNEQFF. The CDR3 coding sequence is TGTGCCAGCAGCTTATTGGACGGCATCTGGAATGAGCAGTTCTTC.

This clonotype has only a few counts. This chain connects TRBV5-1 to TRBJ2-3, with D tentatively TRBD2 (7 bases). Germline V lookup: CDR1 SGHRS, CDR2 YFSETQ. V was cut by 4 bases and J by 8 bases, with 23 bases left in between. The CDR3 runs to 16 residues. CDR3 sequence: CASSPGQPGAGVTQYF. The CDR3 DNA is TGCGCCAGCAGCCCCGGACAGCCAGGGGCGGGAGTTACGCAGTATTTT.

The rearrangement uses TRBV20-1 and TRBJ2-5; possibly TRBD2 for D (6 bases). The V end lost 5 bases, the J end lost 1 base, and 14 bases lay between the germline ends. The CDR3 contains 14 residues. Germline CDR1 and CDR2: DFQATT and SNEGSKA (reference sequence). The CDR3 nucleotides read TGCAGTGCTCCCGGCGGGACTCTCCAAGAGACCCAGTACTTC. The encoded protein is CSAPGGTLQETQYF.

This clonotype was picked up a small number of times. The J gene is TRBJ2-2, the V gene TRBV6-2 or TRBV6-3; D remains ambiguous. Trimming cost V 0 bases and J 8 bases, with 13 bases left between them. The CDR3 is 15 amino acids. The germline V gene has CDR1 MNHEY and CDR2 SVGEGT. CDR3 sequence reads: CASSYSSIFMGELFF. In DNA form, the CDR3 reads TGTGCCAGCAGTTACTCGAGTATTTTCATGGGGGAGCTGTTTTTT.

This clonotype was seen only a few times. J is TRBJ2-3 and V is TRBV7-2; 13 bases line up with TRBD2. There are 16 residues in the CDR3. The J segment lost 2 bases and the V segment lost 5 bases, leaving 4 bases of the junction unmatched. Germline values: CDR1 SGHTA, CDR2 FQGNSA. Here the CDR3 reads CASSMGLAGFTDTQYF. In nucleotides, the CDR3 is TGTGCCAGCAGCATGGGACTAGCGGGGTTCACAGATACGCAGTATTTT.

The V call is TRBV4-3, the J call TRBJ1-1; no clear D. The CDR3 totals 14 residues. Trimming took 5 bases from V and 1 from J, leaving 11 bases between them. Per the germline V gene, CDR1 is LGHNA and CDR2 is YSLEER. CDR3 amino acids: CASSTRTANTEAFF. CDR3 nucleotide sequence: TGCGCCAGCAGCACCCGGACTGCGAACACTGAAGCTTTCTTT.